These T cell receptor beta chains were read from a single sample in a study of a mutant IDH1 vaccine in newly diagnosed glioma. Assay used: immunoSEQ multiplex PCR; TCRdb lists only in-frame clones, some missing. Seen here are tens of thousands of clones, about four fifths observed once, and the top ten hold around 2.4%. Which antigens these TCRs recognize remains unknown. Sequencing used PBMCs, obtained from a glioma patient whose treatment included an IDH1 peptide vaccine. These TCRs come from a man aged 40-50 years with glioma. The CDR3 runs from the conserved cysteine through the conserved F or W. A D gene is named only where the DNA matches it firmly. Not every row has a clone size; where given, it reads once, few, many or a size class.

j_call cdr3_length d_call v_call clone_size cdr3_aa cdr3_nt
TRBJ2-1 14 - TRBV10-3 - CAITERESRNEQFF TGTGCCATCACGGAGAGGGAGTCGCGCAATGAGCAGTTCTTC
TRBJ1-4 10 - TRBV29-1 - CSAIQEKLFF TGCAGCGCGATACAGGAAAAACTGTTTTTT
TRBJ1-2 13 - TRBV18 - CASSPGSYYGYTF TGTGCCAGCTCACCGGGCAGTTACTATGGCTACACCTTC
TRBJ2-2 15 TRBD2 TRBV6-1 - CASKSGSAHTGELFF TGTGCCAGCAAGAGCGGGAGCGCTCACACCGGGGAGCTGTTTTTT
TRBJ2-7 14 - TRBV2 - CASSRGWDSYEQYF TGTGCCAGCAGCCGGGGGTGGGACTCCTACGAGCAGTACTTC
TRBJ2-1 15 - TRBV7-8 - CASSQWDSSYNEQFF TGTGCCAGCAGCCAATGGGATAGCTCCTACAATGAGCAGTTCTTC
TRBJ1-2 13 - TRBV2 - CASSDAPSPGYTF TGTGCCAGCAGTGACGCCCCCTCCCCTGGCTACACCTTC
TRBJ2-1 13 TRBD2 TRBV2 - CASRNSGTNEQFF TGTGCCAGCAGGAATAGCGGGACCAATGAGCAGTTCTTC
TRBJ2-1 15 TRBD2 TRBV9 - CASSTFGGGNNEQFF TGTGCCAGCAGCACCTTCGGGGGGGGGAACAATGAGCAGTTCTTC
TRBJ2-7 15 TRBD1 TRBV18 - CASSGGTGDSYEQYF TGTGCCAGCTCAGGAGGGACAGGGGACTCCTACGAGCAGTACTTC
TRBJ2-7 14 TRBD1 TRBV9 - CASTPRGTGYEQYF TGTGCCAGCACCCCGCGGGGGACAGGGTACGAGCAGTACTTC
TRBJ2-7 14 - TRBV5-6 - CASSGAGVSYEQYF TGTGCCAGCTCCGGCGCAGGGGTATCCTACGAGCAGTACTTC
TRBJ2-7 12 - TRBV28 few CASSLTGYEQYF TGTGCCAGCAGTTTAACAGGGTACGAGCAGTACTTC
TRBJ2-5 14 - TRBV5-4 - CASSSRDPGETQYF TGTGCCAGCAGCTCCCGGGACCCCGGGGAGACCCAGTACTTC
TRBJ1-1 14 TRBD1 TRBV19 - CASSIGDRNTEAFF TGTGCCAGTAGTATAGGGGACAGGAACACTGAAGCTTTCTTT
TRBJ1-1 14 - TRBV5-1 - CASSLAGFGTEAFF TGCGCCAGCAGCTTGGCCGGGTTTGGGACTGAAGCTTTCTTT